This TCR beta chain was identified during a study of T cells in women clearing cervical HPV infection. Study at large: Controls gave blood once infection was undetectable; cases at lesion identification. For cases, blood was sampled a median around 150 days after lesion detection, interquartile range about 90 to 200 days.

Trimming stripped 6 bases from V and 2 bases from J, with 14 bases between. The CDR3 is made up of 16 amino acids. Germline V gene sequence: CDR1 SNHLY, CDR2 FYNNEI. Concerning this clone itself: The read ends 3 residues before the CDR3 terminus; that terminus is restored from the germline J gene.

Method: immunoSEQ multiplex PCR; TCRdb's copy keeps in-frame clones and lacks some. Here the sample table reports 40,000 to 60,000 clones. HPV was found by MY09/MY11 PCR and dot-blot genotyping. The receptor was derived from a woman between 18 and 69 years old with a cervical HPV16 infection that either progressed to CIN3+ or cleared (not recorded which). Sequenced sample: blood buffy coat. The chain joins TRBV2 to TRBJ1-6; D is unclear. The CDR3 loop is CASRPPGLAYNSPLHF. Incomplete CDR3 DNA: TGTGCCAGCAGACCCCCGGGGTTAGCCTATAATTCACCC.